Given below is one TCR beta chain in context. No antigen is known for it. This sample was included in a study of cytomegalovirus exposure and HLA in healthy donors. The germline V gene encodes CDR1 MNHNS and CDR2 SASEGT. Trimming stripped 6 bases from V and 3 bases from J, with 15 bases between. This CDR3 is 14 amino acids long. In the PCR, 60 Vbeta and 13 Jbeta primers were used. Clones were sequenced by immunoSEQ multiplex PCR, and TCRdb holds only the in-frame ones, with some missing. Found here are over 100,000 clones, over 75% of them singletons; the top ten hold over 4.5%. Broader study findings: Three CMV-associated chains proved CMV antigen-specific in vitro.

J is TRBJ2-7 and V is TRBV6-1; D is perhaps TRBD1 (6 bases). The receptor was derived from a woman younger than 35 in good health and CMV-seropositive. The sample was PBMCs. The DNA of the CDR3 is TGTGCCAGCAGAGTATCAGGGGCATTCTACGAGCAGTACTTC. It is translated as CASRVSGAFYEQYF.